This T cell receptor beta chain was sequenced in a study of T cell changes during pregnancy in multiple sclerosis. CDR3 size: 12 residues. CDR1 SGHRS and CDR2 YFSETQ come from the germline V gene. After removal of 5 bases from V and 3 bases from J, the junction contained 1 base not matched to a gene. Profiling relied on immunoSEQ multiplex PCR, and the TCRdb table lists in-frame clones only, not all of them. The table lists approximately 80,000 clones, 85% to 95% of them singletons, with 2.5% in the top ten. The sequence derives from a female donor with multiple sclerosis, enrolled in a pregnancy study. This chain connects TRBV5-1 to TRBJ2-7; 8 nucleotides agree with TRBD1. The sample was peripheral blood, taken in the third trimester of pregnancy. CDR3 sequence: CASSGQGYEQYF. The CDR3 DNA reads TGCGCCAGCAGTGGACAGGGCTACGAGCAGTACTTC.